The 5 T cell receptor beta chains presented below share a single source sample, sequenced in a study of CD8 T cells in ankylosing spondylitis. TCRdb passed the 5' RACE reads through MiXCR, listing each CDR3 protein once. The sample records around 220,000 distinct CDR3 sequences, under 12% being singletons. Sequenced: blood, either unsorted or a sorted T cell fraction (not recorded which). These receptors were obtained from a male donor with ankylosing spondylitis or in good health (not recorded which).

The chain is built from TRBV7-3 and TRBJ2-2; 9 positions agree with TRBD2. V lost 2 bases, J lost 4 bases, and 2 bases stayed unmatched. The length of the CDR3 is 15 residues. Germline V lookup: CDR1 SGHTA, CDR2 FQGTGA. The CDR3 nucleotides read TGTGCCAGCAGCTTACTAGCGGGGAGCACCGGGGAGCTGTTTTTT. Encoded protein: CASSLLAGSTGELFF.

This chain connects TRBV29-1 to TRBJ1-2; D gene ambiguous. CDR3 size: 14 residues. In germline, CDR1 is SQVTM, CDR2 ANQGSEA. The V end lost 8 bases, the J end lost 7 bases, and 23 bases lay between the germline ends. This CDR3 is CSSRIGPDISGYTF. As DNA, the CDR3 is TGCAGCTCTCGAATCGGCCCTGACATATCTGGCTACACCTTC.

V usage is TRBV5-1 and J usage is TRBJ2-7; D might be TRBD2 (6 bases). This CDR3 has 17 amino acids. The V gene lost 4 bases and the J gene lost 0 bases, with 20 bases spanning the gap. Germline values: CDR1 SGHRS, CDR2 YFSETQ. The CDR3 is CASSPEGRRRASYEQYF. In nucleotides, the CDR3 is TGCGCCAGCAGCCCGGAGGGGCGCAGGCGAGCCTCCTACGAGCAGTACTTC.

The chain employs TRBV19 and TRBJ2-7; D unresolved. V was trimmed by 3 bases and J by 2 bases, leaving 14 bases between them. The CDR3 is made up of 15 amino acids. Germline CDR1 is LNHDA and CDR2 is SQIVND (reference sequence). This CDR3 is CASSIAAGIPYEQYF. As DNA, the CDR3 is TGTGCCAGTAGTATCGCGGCAGGTATCCCCTACGAGCAGTACTTC.

This clonotype occurred a few times. V usage is TRBV24-1 and J usage is TRBJ2-2; 9 bases fit TRBD2. CDR1 and CDR2 from the germline V gene are KGHDR and SFDVKD. Trimming removed 4 bases from V and 2 bases from J; junction bases left unmatched: 4. The CDR3 spans 16 residues. The CDR3 sequence is CATSEPSGANTGELFF. In DNA, the CDR3 is TGTGCCACCAGTGAGCCTAGCGGGGCCAACACCGGGGAGCTGTTTTTT.